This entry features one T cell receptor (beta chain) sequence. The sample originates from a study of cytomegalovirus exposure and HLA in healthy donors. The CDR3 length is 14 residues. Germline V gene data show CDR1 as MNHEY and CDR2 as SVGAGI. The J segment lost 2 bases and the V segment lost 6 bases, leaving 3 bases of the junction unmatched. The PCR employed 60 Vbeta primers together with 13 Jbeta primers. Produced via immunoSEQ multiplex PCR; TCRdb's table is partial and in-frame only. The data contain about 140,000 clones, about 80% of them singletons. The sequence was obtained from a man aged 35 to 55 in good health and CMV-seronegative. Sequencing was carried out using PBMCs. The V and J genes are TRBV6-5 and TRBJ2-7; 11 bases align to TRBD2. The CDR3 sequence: CASRVAGGPYEQYF. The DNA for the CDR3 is TGTGCCAGCAGGGTAGCGGGAGGGCCCTACGAGCAGTACTTC.